This record concerns one TCR delta chain sequence. TCRdb applied CATT to the reads for clone calling. The sample includes thousands of delta-chain clones, approximately 2.9% of them seen just once. These data are taken from a study of gamma-delta chains in newborns, infants, children. V was trimmed by 0 bases and J by 0 bases, leaving 11 bases between them. The CDR3 loop spans 18 amino acids. From germline, CDR1 is GEAIGNYY and CDR2 EKD. The chain combines TRDV2 with TRDJ3; TRDD3 is a possible D gene (5 bases). The sequenced material came from blood. The TCR was taken from a child who was a newborn, infant or young child, either healthy, febrile or measles-vaccinated (not recorded which). The CDR3 region is CACDTVGPFSWDTRQMFF. In nucleotides, the CDR3 is TGTGCCTGTGACACCGTGGGGCCCTTCTCCTGGGACACCCGACAGATGTTTTTC.